These 12 T cell receptor beta chains were sequenced from one sample in a study of blood T cells in healthy people across ages. Combining a sample-barcoded 5' primer with a J-beta primer mix, a second PCR ran for roughly 6 to 12 cycles. From the 5' RACE reads, TCRdb called clonotypes with MiXCR, one entry per CDR3 protein. The sample shows around 850,000 distinct CDR3 sequences, about 37% of them seen only once. Source material: blood. All receptors come from a man between 18 and 29 years old in good health.

The chain employs TRBV7-9 and TRBJ1-6; no firm D call. The CDR3 runs to 12 residues. With 3 bases removed from V and 9 bases from J, the gap between germline ends came to 6 bases. Germline CDR1 is SEHNR and CDR2 is FQNEAQ (reference sequence). The CDR3 coding sequence is TGTGCCAGCAGCTTGGAGGGTTCACCCCTCCACTTT. Its protein is CASSLEGSPLHF. The whole variable domain, filled in from reference TRBV7-9 and TRBJ1-6, reads DTGVSQNPRHKITKRGQNVTFRCDPISEHNRLYWYRQTLGQGPEFLTYFQNEAQLEKSRLLSDRFSAERPKGSFSTLEIQRTEQGDSAMYLCASSLEGSPLHFGNGTRLTVT.

This chain joins TRBV7-3 and TRBJ2-2, with 8 bases aligning to TRBD2. The ends lost 4 bases at V and 6 bases at J; junction bases unmatched: 10. The CDR3 sequence is 16 residues long. Germline CDR1 SGHTA, CDR2 FQGTGA. For the CDR3, the DNA is TGTGCCAGCAGCTGGAGTAGCGGGGCCCCACCCGGGGAGCTGTTTTTT. This sequence encodes CASSWSSGAPPGELFF. Full variable domain (rest looked up from reference TRBV7-3 and TRBJ2-2): GAGVSQTPSNKVTEKGKYVELRCDPISGHTALYWYRQSLGQGPEFLIYFQGTGAADDSGLPNDRFFAVRPEGSVSTLKIQRTERGDSAVYLCASSWSSGAPPGELFFGEGSRLTVL.

In regard to this clonotype: At one end the junction does not follow the germline gene, possibly because of a read error. The CDR3 loop reads CAGSQRRTSGGRDEQFF. The CDR3 DNA reads TGCGCCGGCAGCCAACGCCGGACTAGCGGGGGACGGGATGAGCAGTTCTTC. The chain combines TRBV4-1 with TRBJ2-1; TRBD2 agrees at 13 bases. CDR1 MGHRA and CDR2 YSYEKL come from the germline V gene. The CDR3 contains 17 residues.

In its sample, this clonotype was seen many times. The rearrangement links TRBV4-1 to TRBJ2-5; 10 nucleotides match TRBD1. Germline trimming cut 1 base from V and 5 bases from J; bases unmatched to any gene: 4. Germline assignment: CDR1 MGHRA and CDR2 YSYEKL. This CDR3 is built from 15 residues. The CDR3 is CASSQVRTGGETQYF. The CDR3 region has the DNA TGCGCCAGCAGCCAAGTTCGGACAGGGGGTGAGACCCAGTACTTC.

This clonotype showed up many times. CDR3 in amino acids: CASSQGGTPYEQYF. The CDR3 DNA reads as TGCGCCAGCAGCCAAGGAGGGACACCCTACGAGCAGTACTTC. The genes are TRBV4-3 and TRBJ2-7, with D tentatively TRBD1 (6 bases). V dropped 1 base and J dropped 2 bases, with 9 bases sitting between them. Germline CDR1 and CDR2: LGHNA and YSLEER. There are 14 residues in the CDR3.

This rearrangement joins TRBV30 to TRBJ1-1; possibly TRBD1 for D (5 bases). The CDR3 consists of 12 residues. Germline CDR1 GTSNPN, CDR2 SVGIG (reference sequence). The germline V and J ends were trimmed by 0 bases and 7 bases, with 9 bases remaining between them. The CDR3 loop reads CAWSVDSLEAFF. In DNA, the CDR3 is TGTGCCTGGAGTGTCGACAGTCTTGAAGCTTTCTTT.

Concerning this clonotype itself: Given a much more abundant clone one base away, this may be a read error. The chain joins TRBV5-5 to TRBJ2-1; 8 bases map to TRBD1. The V segment lost 0 bases and the J segment 13 bases; nucleotides outside the gene matches: 18. The germline CDR1 and CDR2 sequences are SGHKS and YYEKEE (reference sequence). The CDR3 runs to 17 residues. CDR3 DNA: TGTGCCAGCAGCTTGGCGGTGACAGGGGTTCGGCAAGAGACCCAGTTCTTC. Translated, it gives CASSLAVTGVRQETQFF.

V gene TRBV12-3 or TRBV12-4 combines with J gene TRBJ2-2, with D possibly being TRBD1 (5 bases). The CDR3 has 13 amino acids. V lost 3 bases and J lost 8, with 10 bases in between. This CDR3 reads CASSFQGPGELFF. The DNA for the CDR3 is TGTGCCAGCAGTTTTCAGGGTCCGGGGGAGCTGTTTTTT.

CDR3 DNA sequence: TGCGCCAGCAGCCAAGATGTCCAGGGGAAAGAGACCCAGTACTTC. This codes for CASSQDVQGKETQYF. The genes are TRBV4-3 and TRBJ2-5, with D tentatively TRBD1 (6 bases). Trimming left V 0 bases short and J 3 bases short, with 11 bases between. This CDR3 region has 15 residues. The germline V gene has CDR1 LGHNA and CDR2 YSLEER.

This clonotype turned up a few times. This sequence joins TRBV6-2 or TRBV6-3 and TRBJ2-1, with TRBD2 matching 7 bases. The CDR3 spans 17 residues. Germline V gene data show CDR1 as MNHEY and CDR2 as SVGEGT. V lost 3 bases and J lost 7; bases outside the gene matches: 15. The CDR3 nucleotides read TGTGCCAGCAGTTATGTAGGAGCGGGATCCACACAGAATGAGCAGTTCTTC. Translating it yields CASSYVGAGSTQNEQFF.

This clonotype was counted at least ten times. The V gene is TRBV10-3, the J gene TRBJ2-7, with 7 nucleotides matching TRBD1. The CDR3 contains 16 residues. V trimming: 3 bases; J trimming: 1 base; junction bases outside the gene matches: 9. Germline V lookup: CDR1 ENHRY, CDR2 SYGVKD. In nucleotides, the CDR3 is TGTGCCATCAGTGACACGGGACAGCGACTTTCCTACGAGCAGTACTTC. This encodes CAISDTGQRLSYEQYF.

This clonotype turned up a few times. The rearrangement joins TRBV5-1 to TRBJ1-2; D may be TRBD1 (5 bases). The CDR3 runs to 13 residues. Germline-derived CDR1 and CDR2 are SGHRS and YFSETQ. V was cut by 1 base and J by 8 bases, with 12 bases left in between. In DNA, the CDR3 is TGCGCCAGCAGCTTGAATAGGGGTGGAGGCTACACCTTC. This encodes CASSLNRGGGYTF.